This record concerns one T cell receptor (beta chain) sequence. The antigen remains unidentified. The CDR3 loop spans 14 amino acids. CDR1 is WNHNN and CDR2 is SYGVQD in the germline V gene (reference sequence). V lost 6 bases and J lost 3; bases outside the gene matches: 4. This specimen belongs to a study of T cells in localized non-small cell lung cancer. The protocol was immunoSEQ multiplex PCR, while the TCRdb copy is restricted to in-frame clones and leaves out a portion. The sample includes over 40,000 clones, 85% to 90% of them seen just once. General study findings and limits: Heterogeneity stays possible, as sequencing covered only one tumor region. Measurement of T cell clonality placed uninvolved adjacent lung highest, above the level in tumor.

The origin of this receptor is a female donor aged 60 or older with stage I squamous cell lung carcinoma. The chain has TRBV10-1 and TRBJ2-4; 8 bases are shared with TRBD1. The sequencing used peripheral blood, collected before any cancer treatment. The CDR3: CASRTGVGKNIQYF. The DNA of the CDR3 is TGCGCCAGCAGGACAGGGGTCGGCAAAAACATTCAGTACTTC.